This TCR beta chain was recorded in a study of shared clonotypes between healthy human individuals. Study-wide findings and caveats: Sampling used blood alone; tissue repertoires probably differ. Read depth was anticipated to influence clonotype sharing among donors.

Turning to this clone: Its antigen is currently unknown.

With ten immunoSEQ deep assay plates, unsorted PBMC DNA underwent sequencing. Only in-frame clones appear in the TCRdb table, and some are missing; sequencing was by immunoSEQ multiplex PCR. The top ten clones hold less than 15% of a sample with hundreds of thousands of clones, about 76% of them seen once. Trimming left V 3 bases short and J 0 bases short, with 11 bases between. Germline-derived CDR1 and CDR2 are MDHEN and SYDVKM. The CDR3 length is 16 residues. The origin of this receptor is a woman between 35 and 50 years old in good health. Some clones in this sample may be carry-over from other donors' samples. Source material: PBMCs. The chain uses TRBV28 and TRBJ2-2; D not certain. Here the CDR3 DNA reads TGTGCCAGCAGTTTTCTCGGGCTAGCGAACACCGGGGAGCTGTTTTTT. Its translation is CASSFLGLANTGELFF. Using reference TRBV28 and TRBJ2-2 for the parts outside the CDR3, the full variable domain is DVKVTQSSRYLVKRTGEKVFLECVQDMDHENMFWYRQDPGLGLRLIYFSYDVKMKEKGDIPEGYSVSREKKERFSLILESASTNQTSMYLCASSFLGLANTGELFFGEGSRLTVL.